The 32 T cell receptor beta chains listed next were all sequenced from one sample in a study of T cells in narcolepsy. Clones were sequenced by immunoSEQ multiplex PCR, and TCRdb holds only the in-frame ones, with some missing. The profile covers 3,000 to 3,500 clones, with roughly 60% appearing a single time and roughly half taken by the ten largest. Sequencing was carried out using CD45RA- memory CD8+ T cells from PBMCs. The receptor source for this set is a human donor with narcolepsy.

The chain links TRBV9 to TRBJ2-7; 8 nucleotides align to TRBD1. Germline V lookup: CDR1 SGDLS, CDR2 YYNGEE. This CDR3 spans 15 amino acids. V shed 4 bases, J shed 3 bases, and the junction held 9 bases outside the gene matches. CDR3: CASSSHRGIGYEQYF. CDR3 coding DNA: TGTGCCAGCAGCTCCCACAGGGGGATCGGCTACGAGCAGTACTTC.

The genes are TRBV19 and TRBJ2-6, with TRBD1 identical over 7 bases. The junction had 5 bases not matched to a gene; V was cut back by 3 bases and J by 0 bases. CDR1 and CDR2 from the germline V gene are LNHDA and SQIVND (reference sequence). The CDR3 totals 17 residues. Written as DNA, the CDR3 is TGTGCCAGTAGTATGGTCGACAGGGCCTCTGGGGCCAACGTCCTGACTTTC. Translation: CASSMVDRASGANVLTF.

The gene calls are TRBV5-1 and TRBJ1-1; no clear D. There are 14 residues in the CDR3. V gave up 1 base and J gave up 0 bases, with 7 bases separating them. The V gene's germline CDR1 is SGHRS and CDR2 YFSETQ. CDR3 in amino acids: CASSLSGMNTEAFF. As DNA, the CDR3 is TGCGCCAGCAGCTTGTCCGGTATGAACACTGAAGCTTTCTTT.

This clone came up a few times. This rearrangement joins TRBV4-1 to TRBJ2-7; TRBD1 agrees at 7 bases. This CDR3 contains 15 residues. The V gene end was trimmed by 0 bases and the J gene end by 3 bases; junction bases not matched to a gene: 5. The germline gives CDR1 MGHRA, CDR2 YSYEKL. CDR3 loop: CASSQDYRGIYEQYF. DNA of the CDR3: TGCGCCAGCAGCCAAGACTACAGGGGTATCTACGAGCAGTACTTC.

Within the sample, this clone is medium-sized (0.01 to 0.1%). This chain joins TRBV7-9 and TRBJ1-1; the D is unclear. Per germline, CDR1 SEHNR and CDR2 FQNEAQ (reference sequence). V was clipped by 1 base and J by 6 bases, with 6 bases between them. This CDR3 has 12 amino acids. This CDR3 is CASSLGPSEAFF. Here the CDR3 DNA reads TGTGCCAGCAGCTTAGGTCCTTCTGAAGCTTTCTTT.

This clone ranks as medium-sized (0.01 to 0.1%). V and J are TRBV10-1 and TRBJ1-2; unclear D gene. Germline V gene sequence: CDR1 WNHNN, CDR2 SYGVQD (reference sequence). The CDR3 has 12 amino acids. Trimming took 3 bases from V and 4 from J, leaving 6 bases between them. The CDR3 coding sequence is TGCGCCAGCAGTGACCGGGGCTATGGCTACACCTTC. The encoded protein is CASSDRGYGYTF.

J is TRBJ2-1 and V is TRBV9, with 8 positions matching TRBD2. V shed 4 bases, J shed 1 base, and the junction held 7 bases outside the gene matches. This CDR3 has 16 amino acids. CDR1 and CDR2 from the germline V gene are SGDLS and YYNGEE. CDR3: CASSRGGLTSYNEQFF. The CDR3 nucleotides are TGTGCCAGCAGCCGCGGGGGGCTAACATCCTACAATGAGCAGTTCTTC.

This clone appeared a few times. Here the CDR3 reads CASSGGVSYGYTF. As DNA, the CDR3 is TGTGCCAGCAGCGGGGGCGTTTCCTATGGCTACACCTTC. V and J are TRBV27 and TRBJ1-2; tentative D call: TRBD1 (6 bases). The CDR3 runs to 13 residues. Germline V CDR1 and CDR2: MNHEY, SMNVEV (reference sequence). Deletions cut 6 bases from V and 4 bases from J, with 12 bases between.

V gene TRBV18 combines with J gene TRBJ1-2, with D perhaps TRBD1 (6 bases). Per germline, CDR1 KGHSH and CDR2 LQKENI. The V gene lost 1 base and the J gene lost 8 bases, with 14 bases spanning the gap. This CDR3 is built from 14 residues. Here the CDR3 DNA reads TGTGCCAGCTCACCACTCCGGGACATGGCCGGCTACACCTTC. Amino acids: CASSPLRDMAGYTF.

This chain uses TRBV6-4 with TRBJ1-5, with TRBD1 identical over 8 bases. Germline V gene sequence: CDR1 MRHNA, CDR2 SNTAGT. Losses at the gene ends were 6 bases for V and 2 bases for J; bases not matched to a gene: 3. The CDR3 is 14 amino acids. The CDR3 loop reads CASSPTGGNQPQHF. CDR3 coding DNA: TGTGCCAGCAGCCCGACAGGGGGCAATCAGCCCCAGCATTTT.

This clone was observed once. V and J are TRBV4-1 and TRBJ2-3; 8 nucleotides line up with TRBD2. J gave up 1 base and V 1 base, and 1 base lay outside the gene matches. Per germline, CDR1 MGHRA and CDR2 YSYEKL. The CDR3 runs to 15 residues. In DNA, the CDR3 is TGCGCCAGCAGCCAAGCAGCGGGGGGCACAGATACGCAGTATTTT. It translates to CASSQAAGGTDTQYF.

This chain connects TRBV7-1 to TRBJ1-1; 9 bases agree with TRBD1. TRBV7-1 is filed as an ORF, its function uncertain. This CDR3 is 14 amino acids long. Trimming took 4 bases from V and 5 from J; bases not matched to a gene: 5. CDR3 sequence reads: CASSLGTGKTEAFF. As DNA, the CDR3 is TGTGCCAGCAGCTTAGGGACAGGGAAGACTGAAGCTTTCTTT.

The chain is built from TRBV6-5 and TRBJ1-1; tentatively, D is TRBD1 (5 bases). Germline-derived CDR1 and CDR2 are MNHEY and SVGAGI. The CDR3 consists of 14 residues. The germline V and J ends were trimmed by 2 bases and 0 bases, with 7 bases remaining between them. The CDR3 is CASSYDSLNTEAFF. The DNA for the CDR3 is TGTGCCAGCAGTTACGACAGCCTGAACACTGAAGCTTTCTTT.

This clone was seen a few times. This sequence joins TRBV6-4 and TRBJ2-1; D may be TRBD2 (6 bases). This CDR3 spans 14 amino acids. Trimming pared 0 bases from V and 8 bases from J, leaving 11 bases between. Germline CDR1 reads MRHNA; CDR2 reads SNTAGT. The CDR3 sequence is CASSDSGEEDEQFF. CDR3 DNA: TGTGCCAGCAGTGACTCGGGGGAGGAGGATGAGCAGTTCTTC.

In this sample, this clone is large. The genes are TRBV6-5 and TRBJ2-7; D gene unclear. The V gene's germline CDR1 is MNHEY and CDR2 SVGAGI. The V end was cut by 2 bases, the J end by 0 bases, with 5 bases between. The CDR3 runs 13 residues. CDR3 residues: CASSYGDSYEQYF. The CDR3 DNA follows: TGTGCCAGCAGTTACGGCGACTCCTACGAGCAGTACTTC.

Concerning this clone: A read error may produce the germline difference seen at one junction end. The V gene is TRBV5-5, the J gene TRBJ1-1, with D tentatively TRBD1 (5 bases). Germline CDR1 and CDR2: SGHKS and YYEKEE (reference sequence). The CDR3 is 14 amino acids. This CDR3 is CASSPREVNTEAFF. As DNA, the CDR3 is TGCGCCAGCAGCCCCAGGGAGGTGAACACTGAAGCTTTCTTT.

The chain uses TRBV11-2 and TRBJ2-1; the D is unclear. Trimming pared 8 bases from V and 4 bases from J, leaving 6 bases between. Germline CDR1 SGHAT, CDR2 FQNNGV. This CDR3 has 11 amino acids. The CDR3 spells CASGLYNEQFF. In DNA, the CDR3 is TGTGCCAGCGGGCTTTACAATGAGCAGTTCTTC.

The chain links TRBV19 to TRBJ2-7, with 7 bases fitting TRBD1. This CDR3 is 13 amino acids long. Trimming at V came to 5 bases and at J to 7 bases, leaving 8 bases not matched to a gene. Looked up from germline, CDR1 is LNHDA and CDR2 is SQIVND (reference sequence). Written as DNA, the CDR3 is TGTGCCAGTAGTTTCGAGACAGGGCGAGAGCAGTACTTC. Translation: CASSFETGREQYF.

This clone was picked up a small number of times. J is TRBJ1-1 and V is TRBV9; tentatively, D is TRBD1 (5 bases). Germline lookup yields CDR1 SGDLS and CDR2 YYNGEE. V lost 7 bases and J lost 0, with 10 bases in between. The CDR3 is made up of 13 amino acids. The CDR3, as DNA: TGTGCCAGCGGCGGGGGTCTGAACACTGAAGCTTTCTTT. This sequence encodes CASGGGLNTEAFF.

The chain carries TRBV9 and TRBJ2-7; D gene ambiguous. This CDR3 has 16 residues. Trimming took 0 bases from V and 5 from J, leaving 18 bases between them. Germline values: CDR1 SGDLS, CDR2 YYNGEE. CDR3 bases: TGTGCCAGCAGCGTAGAAGGACGGGTCCTAGGCGACGAGCAGTACTTC. It encodes CASSVEGRVLGDEQYF. The full variable domain, with the rest looked up from reference TRBV9 and TRBJ2-7, is DSGVTQTPKHLITATGQRVTLRCSPRSGDLSVYWYQQSLDQGLQFLIQYYNGEERAKGNILERFSAQQFPDLHSELNLSSLELGDSALYFCASSVEGRVLGDEQYFGPGTRLTVT.

The rearrangement uses TRBV7-8 and TRBJ1-1; D is uncertain. There are 14 residues in the CDR3. Looked up from germline, CDR1 is SGHVS and CDR2 is FQNEAQ. V gave up 6 bases and J gave up 1 base, with 12 bases separating them. The CDR3: CASRPLLGNTEAFF. In DNA, the CDR3 is TGTGCCAGCAGACCTCTTTTGGGGAACACTGAAGCTTTCTTT.

Judged by abundance, this clone is medium-sized. The J gene is TRBJ1-1, the V gene TRBV7-9, with TRBD1 as a possible D gene (6 bases). The germline CDR1 and CDR2 sequences are SEHNR and FQNEAQ (reference sequence). Trimming left V 5 bases short and J 7 bases short, with 14 bases between. The CDR3 totals 13 residues. The CDR3 here is CASSPAGTFEAFF. The CDR3 nucleotides are TGTGCCAGCAGCCCCGCCGGGACATTTGAAGCTTTCTTT.

The CDR3 here is CASSQSGTEAFF. CDR3 coding DNA: TGCGCCAGCAGTCAGAGTGGGACTGAAGCTTTCTTT. This chain joins TRBV4-1 and TRBJ1-1; no definite D call. V lost 6 bases and J lost 5, with 10 bases in between. The CDR3 is made up of 12 amino acids. Germline V lookup: CDR1 MGHRA, CDR2 YSYEKL.

The chain joins TRBV5-6 to TRBJ2-5; the D is unclear. This CDR3 region has 13 residues. Trimming took off 4 bases at V and 2 bases at J, with 9 bases between the two ends. CDR1 SGHDT and CDR2 YYEEEE come from the germline V gene. This CDR3 is CASSQPGQETQYF. For the CDR3, the DNA is TGTGCCAGCAGCCAGCCCGGTCAAGAGACCCAGTACTTC.

The chain employs TRBV4-1 and TRBJ2-7; D is perhaps TRBD1 (5 bases). Trimming left V 2 bases short and J 2 bases short, with 13 bases between. This CDR3 is built from 15 residues. Germline lookup yields CDR1 MGHRA and CDR2 YSYEKL. The CDR3 reads CASSQKGQDPYEQYF. The CDR3 DNA follows: TGCGCCAGCAGCCAAAAGGGGCAGGATCCCTACGAGCAGTACTTC.

In DNA form, the CDR3 reads TGTGCCAGCAGCTTTGGGCCCCGGACCTATGGCTACACCTTC. Protein product: CASSFGPRTYGYTF. This chain joins TRBV5-4 and TRBJ1-2; unclear D gene. V was shortened by 2 bases and J by 4 bases, with 12 bases between the two germline ends. This CDR3 is built from 14 residues. In germline, CDR1 is SGHNT, CDR2 YYREEE (reference sequence).

V gene TRBV9 combines with J gene TRBJ2-4, with TRBD2 as a possible D gene (5 bases). The CDR3 covers 16 residues. Looked up from germline, CDR1 is SGDLS and CDR2 is YYNGEE. Trimming stripped 4 bases from V and 0 bases from J, with 14 bases between. The CDR3 is CASSPRTELAKNIQYF. The CDR3 DNA follows: TGTGCCAGCAGCCCCCGGACTGAACTAGCCAAAAACATTCAGTACTTC.

V usage is TRBV5-4 and J usage is TRBJ1-2; D gene ambiguous. V was pared by 0 bases and J by 7 bases, with 13 bases between. Germline V gives CDR1 SGHNT, CDR2 YYREEE (reference sequence). The CDR3 consists of 14 residues. This CDR3 is CASSLDDGVAGYTF. The CDR3 nucleotides are TGTGCCAGCAGCTTGGATGACGGGGTCGCTGGCTACACCTTC.

The genes are TRBV9 and TRBJ2-7; 8 bases fit TRBD1. The germline V gene has CDR1 SGDLS and CDR2 YYNGEE. Germline trimming cut 3 bases from V and 2 bases from J; bases unmatched to any gene: 4. This CDR3 has 14 residues. The CDR3 nucleotides read TGTGCCAGCAGCGCGGGACAGGCGGCCTACGAGCAGTACTTC. Encoded protein: CASSAGQAAYEQYF.

This clone has only a few counts. Other DNA sequences from this sample encode an identical CDR3 as well. The chain links TRBV15 to TRBJ2-5; maybe TRBD1 (6 bases). The J call is doubtful: the DNA matches TRBJ2-7 better. Germline V CDR1 and CDR2: LNHNV, YYDKDF (reference sequence). This CDR3 comprises 15 residues. This CDR3 is CATSREQGMTYEQYF. The CDR3 DNA is TGTGCCACCAGCAGAGAACAGGGTATGACCTACGAGCAGTACTTC.

The V call is TRBV10-2, the J call TRBJ1-1; unclear D gene. The CDR3 extends over 15 amino acids. Looked up from germline, CDR1 is WSHSY and CDR2 is SAAADI. The V gene lost 3 bases and the J gene lost 3 bases, with 14 bases spanning the gap. CDR3 DNA sequence: TGCGCCAGCAGTGATCCCCAGGCGTTCGACACTGAAGCTTTCTTT. Residues: CASSDPQAFDTEAFF.

To note about this clone: This same CDR3 is encoded by further DNA sequences in the sample. This chain uses TRBV6-1 with TRBJ2-1, with TRBD1 identical over 9 bases. V dropped 7 bases and J dropped 7; count of bases not matched to a gene: 5. Per the germline V gene, CDR1 is MNHNS and CDR2 is SASEGT. The CDR3 loop spans 13 amino acids. The CDR3 loop reads CASIGTGLNEQFF. The CDR3 nucleotides are TGTGCCAGCATTGGGACAGGGTTAAATGAGCAGTTCTTC.